The clone carrying this T cell receptor (beta chain) was observed a few times. Its antigen is currently unknown. This sample stems from a study of T cell repertoires in cytomegalovirus infection. Study context: CMV epitopes that were recently identified and HLA-C-restricted were used alongside well-studied HLA-B-restricted ones. Study-wide results and limits: Identification of carriers of CMV plus the relevant HLA was achieved through cumulative public TCR beta family frequency.

With V trimmed by 5 bases and J by 6 bases, 9 bases remained unmatched. CDR3 size: 14 residues. TCRdb recomputed calls from the reads with MiXCR, one row per CDR3 protein. The table shows about 330,000 distinct CDR3 sequences, with nearly 35% occurring only once. V and J are TRBV12-3 or TRBV12-4 and TRBJ1-1; TRBD1 aligns across 7 bases. Specimen: cultured PBMCs, collected from culture after CMV antigen stimulation. This sequence was found in a human donor in good health (CMV status not recorded). Some clones in this sample may be carry-over from other donors' samples. CDR3 region: CASSLDRVSAEAFF. CDR3 nucleotides: TGTGCCAGCAGTCTCGACAGGGTTTCAGCTGAAGCTTTCTTT.